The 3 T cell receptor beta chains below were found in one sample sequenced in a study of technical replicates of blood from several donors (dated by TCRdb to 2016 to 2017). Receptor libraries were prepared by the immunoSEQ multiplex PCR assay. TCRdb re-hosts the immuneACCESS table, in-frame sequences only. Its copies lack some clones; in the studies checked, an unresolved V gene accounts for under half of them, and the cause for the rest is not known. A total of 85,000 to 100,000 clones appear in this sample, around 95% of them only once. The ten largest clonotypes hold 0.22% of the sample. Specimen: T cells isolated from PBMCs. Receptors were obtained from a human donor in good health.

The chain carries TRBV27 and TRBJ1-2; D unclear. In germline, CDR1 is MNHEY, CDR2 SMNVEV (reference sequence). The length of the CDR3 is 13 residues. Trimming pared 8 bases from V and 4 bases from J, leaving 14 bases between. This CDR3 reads CASSPGASYGYTF. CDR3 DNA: TGTGCCAGCTCCCCCGGAGCCAGCTATGGCTACACCTTC.

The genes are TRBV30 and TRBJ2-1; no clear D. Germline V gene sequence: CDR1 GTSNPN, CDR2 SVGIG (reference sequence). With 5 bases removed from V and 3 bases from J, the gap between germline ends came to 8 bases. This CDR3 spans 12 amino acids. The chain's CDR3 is CAWEHYYNEQFF. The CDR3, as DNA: TGTGCCTGGGAACACTACTACAATGAGCAGTTCTTC.

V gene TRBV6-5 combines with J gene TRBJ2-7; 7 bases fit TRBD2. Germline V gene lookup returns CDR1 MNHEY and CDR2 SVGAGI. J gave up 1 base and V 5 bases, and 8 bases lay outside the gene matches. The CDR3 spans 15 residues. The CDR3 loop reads CASSPRRRGSYEQYF. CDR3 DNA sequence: TGTGCCAGCAGTCCTCGAAGGCGGGGGTCCTACGAGCAGTACTTC.